What follows are 32 T cell receptor beta chains derived from one specimen sequenced in a study of T cell repertoires in cytomegalovirus infection. TCRdb re-derived calls from the reads in MiXCR, one entry per CDR3 protein. The data contain about 530,000 distinct CDR3 sequences, around 27% of them singletons. Sequenced: PBMCs. The receptors stem from a human donor in good health (CMV status not recorded). Some clones in this sample may be carry-over from other donors' samples.

V gene TRBV11-2 combines with J gene TRBJ2-4; TRBD2 might be the D (5 bases). Trimming shortened V by 0 bases and J by 6 bases, and 15 bases separated the two germline ends. CDR1 is SGHAT and CDR2 is FQNNGV in the germline V gene. This CDR3 is 16 amino acids long. The CDR3 coding sequence is TGTGCCAGCAGCTTAGATCTGGCAGAGGGAATAAACATTCAGTACTTC. Protein product: CASSLDLAEGINIQYF.

This clonotype was picked up a small number of times. This chain joins TRBV7-2 and TRBJ2-5, with a possible D match to TRBD1 (5 bases). Germline V lookup: CDR1 SGHTA, CDR2 FQGNSA. The CDR3 consists of 14 residues. V lost 1 base to trimming and J lost 3 bases, with 9 bases between them. Here the CDR3 reads CASSLGFREETQYF. CDR3 sequence (DNA): TGTGCCAGCAGCTTAGGATTCAGGGAAGAGACCCAGTACTTC.

The chain employs TRBV6-1 and TRBJ1-5; no clear D gene. The CDR3 has 15 residues. V was trimmed by 6 bases and J by 2 bases, leaving 14 bases between them. Germline lookup yields CDR1 MNHNS and CDR2 SASEGT. CDR3 in DNA: TGTGCCAGCAGCTCCCGACGGGATGGCAATCAGCCCCAGCATTTT. Its protein is CASSSRRDGNQPQHF.

In this sample, this clonotype turned up many times. The V gene is TRBV7-2, the J gene TRBJ1-1; TRBD1 is a possible D gene (5 bases). The CDR3 extends over 16 amino acids. CDR1 SGHTA and CDR2 FQGNSA come from the germline V gene. V lost 5 bases and J 1 base, leaving 17 bases between the germline ends. The CDR3 nucleotides are TGTGCCAGCAGCCCGCGACAGAGCATAGGGAACACTGAAGCTTTCTTT. Translating gives CASSPRQSIGNTEAFF.

This clonotype was seen a few times. This chain links TRBV7-9 with TRBJ1-2; 7 bases agree with TRBD1. The junction had 8 bases not matched to a gene; V was cut back by 7 bases and J by 0 bases. Germline V gene sequence: CDR1 SEHNR, CDR2 FQNEAQ (reference sequence). The CDR3 extends over 15 amino acids. The CDR3 DNA reads as TGTGCCAGCACCGAATCGACAGGGACTAACTATGGCTACACCTTC. Translated: CASTESTGTNYGYTF.

V is TRBV9 and J is TRBJ2-7; D gene unclear. The CDR3 extends over 16 amino acids. Trimming took off 2 bases at V and 6 bases at J, with 21 bases between the two ends. Germline CDR1 reads SGDLS; CDR2 reads YYNGEE. This chain's CDR3 is CASSVRPDPRKCEQYV. In nucleotides, the CDR3 is TGTGCCAGCAGCGTTAGGCCGGACCCTAGGAAGTGCGAGCAGTACGTC.

This clonotype was seen only a few times. V gene TRBV28 combines with J gene TRBJ2-5; the match to TRBD2 covers 12 bases. CDR1 and CDR2 from the germline V gene are MDHEN and SYDVKM. Trimming removed 3 bases from V and 6 bases from J; junction bases left unmatched: 2. CDR3 length: 14 residues. The CDR3 DNA sequence: TGTGCCAGCAGTTTGACTAGCGGGAGTCAGACCCAGTACTTC. Amino acid sequence: CASSLTSGSQTQYF.

V is TRBV4-3 and J is TRBJ1-1; TRBD1 might be the D (5 bases). There are 12 residues in the CDR3. With 4 bases removed from V and 13 bases from J, the gap between germline ends came to 16 bases. Germline CDR1 is LGHNA and CDR2 is YSLEER. The CDR3 coding sequence is TGCGCCAGCAGCCCCCCGGGGGAGTATGTTTTCTTT. Translating gives CASSPPGEYVFF.

This chain joins TRBV5-1 and TRBJ1-2; a weak D match, TRBD1 (5 bases). In germline, CDR1 is SGHRS, CDR2 YFSETQ. There are 14 residues in the CDR3. Trimming stripped 4 bases from V and 0 bases from J, with 10 bases between. CDR3 in DNA: TGCGCCAGCAGCCGGGACGGGTCTAACTATGGCTACACCTTC. Translation gives CASSRDGSNYGYTF.

This clonotype appeared a few times. This chain links TRBV12-3 or TRBV12-4 with TRBJ2-3; D not certain. The V gene lost 5 bases and the J gene lost 4 bases, with 31 bases spanning the gap. The CDR3 consists of 20 residues. CDR3 DNA: TGTGCCAGCAGTCCCACCCTGGGGAAATTAGCCCGGAGTTTTGCAGATACGCAGTATTTT. Residues: CASSPTLGKLARSFADTQYF.

The CDR3 coding sequence is TGTGCCAGCAGCTTTACCCGTGCTTTTAGTAATTCACCCCTCCACTTT. Translated, it gives CASSFTRAFSNSPLHF. This chain links TRBV7-2 with TRBJ1-6, with D unclear. Between the trimmed V and J ends, which lost 3 bases and 6 bases, there was a span of 15 bases. The CDR3 totals 16 residues. Germline V CDR1 and CDR2: SGHTA, FQGNSA. The full variable domain, rest sourced from reference TRBV7-2 and TRBJ1-6, is GAGVSQSPSNKVTEKGKDVELRCDPISGHTALYWYRQSLGQGLEFLIYFQGNSAPDKSGLPSDRFSAERTGGSVSTLTIQRTQQEDSAVYLCASSFTRAFSNSPLHFGNGTRLTVT.

CDR3 coding DNA: TGTGCCAGCAGGAGACAGGCCCCCTACGAGCAGTACGTC. This translates into CASRRQAPYEQYV. The chain carries TRBV6-6 and TRBJ2-7; a weak D match, TRBD1 (6 bases). Germline CDR1 is MNHNY and CDR2 is SVGAGI (reference sequence). The V end lost 6 bases, the J end lost 2 bases, and 11 bases lay between the germline ends. The CDR3 runs 13 residues.

The chain combines TRBV6-2 or TRBV6-3 with TRBJ1-1, with unresolved D. The CDR3 has 13 amino acids. V lost 2 bases, J lost 4 bases, and 8 bases lay in between. CDR1 is MNHEY and CDR2 is SVGEGT in the germline V gene. CDR3: CASSYHGLTEAFF. The CDR3 nucleotides are TGTGCCAGCAGTTACCACGGCCTCACTGAAGCTTTCTTT.

The chain couples TRBV29-1 to TRBJ1-2; D is ambiguous. The CDR3 extends over 15 amino acids. The V and J ends lost 3 bases and 0 bases respectively, with 14 bases between them. Germline V gene sequence: CDR1 SQVTM, CDR2 ANQGSEA. The chain's CDR3 is CSVDMGSEPNYGYTF. CDR3 nucleotides: TGCAGCGTTGACATGGGAAGCGAGCCTAACTATGGCTACACCTTC.

This chain uses TRBV11-2 with TRBJ2-3; TRBD2 is a possible D gene (6 bases). The V gene's germline CDR1 is SGHAT and CDR2 FQNNGV. With 5 bases removed from V and 7 bases from J, the gap between germline ends came to 10 bases. The CDR3 has 12 amino acids. In DNA form, the CDR3 reads TGTGCCAGCAGCGGGACTGGCTATACGCAGTATTTT. This sequence encodes CASSGTGYTQYF. The whole variable domain, filled in from reference TRBV11-2 and TRBJ2-3, reads EAGVAQSPRYKIIEKRQSVAFWCNPISGHATLYWYQQILGQGPKLLIQFQNNGVVDDSQLPKDRFSAERLKGVDSTLKIQPAKLEDSAVYLCASSGTGYTQYFGPGTRLTVL.

This clonotype occurred a few times. V gene TRBV10-1 combines with J gene TRBJ2-1; D is possibly TRBD2 (5 bases). V lost 2 bases to trimming and J lost 8 bases, with 13 bases between them. CDR1 is WNHNN and CDR2 is SYGVQD in the germline V gene (reference sequence). The CDR3 length is 14 residues. CDR3 in amino acids: CASSEQAGRDEQFF. As DNA, the CDR3 is TGCGCCAGCAGTGAGCAGGCGGGTAGGGATGAGCAGTTCTTC.

This clonotype was seen many times. V is TRBV5-1 and J is TRBJ2-2, with D possibly TRBD1 on 6 matching bases. The CDR3 totals 14 residues. CDR1 and CDR2 from the germline V gene are SGHRS and YFSETQ. V gave up 4 bases and J gave up 1 base, with 8 bases separating them. CDR3 DNA: TGCGCCAGCAGCCGACAGGAGAACACCGGGGAGCTGTTTTTT. Translating gives CASSRQENTGELFF.

Note on this clonotype: A much larger clone lies a single base off, so this may be a read error. The chain combines TRBV6-2 or TRBV6-3 with TRBJ2-5; D is tentatively TRBD1 or TRBD2 (5 bases each). Looked up from germline, CDR1 is MNHEY and CDR2 is SVGEGT. This CDR3 comprises 13 residues. The CDR3, as DNA: TGTTCCAGCAGAGGTCCGGGACGGGAGACCCAGTACTTC. Protein product: CSSRGPGRETQYF.

The V and J genes are TRBV5-4 and TRBJ1-5; no reliable D call. In germline, CDR1 is SGHNT, CDR2 YYREEE (reference sequence). Trimming pared 7 bases from V and 4 bases from J, leaving 12 bases between. This CDR3 is 13 amino acids long. CDR3: CASSYVPNQPQHF. The CDR3 DNA follows: TGTGCCAGCTCCTATGTTCCAAATCAGCCCCAGCATTTT. The entire variable domain, with the rest obtained from reference TRBV5-4 and TRBJ1-5, is as follows: ETGVTQSPTHLIKTRGQQVTLRCSSQSGHNTVSWYQQALGQGPQFIFQYYREEENGRGNFPPRFSGLQFPNYSSELNVNALELDDSALYLCASSYVPNQPQHFGDGTRLSIL.

This clonotype was seen a few times. This CDR3 reads CASRSVRDSYYNEQFF. The CDR3 DNA sequence: TGTGCCAGCAGGTCGGTCCGGGACTCATACTACAATGAGCAGTTCTTC. The chain is built from TRBV7-8 and TRBJ2-1; TRBD2 is a possible D gene (6 bases). V was shortened by 6 bases and J by 3 bases, with 18 bases between the two germline ends. The CDR3 totals 16 residues. Germline CDR1 reads SGHVS; CDR2 reads FQNEAQ.

The chain carries TRBV7-2 and TRBJ2-1, with TRBD2 matching 12 bases. Per germline, CDR1 SGHTA and CDR2 FQGNSA. V trimming: 5 bases; J trimming: 9 bases; junction bases outside the gene matches: 8. The CDR3 sequence is 15 residues long. The CDR3 region is CASSPGLAGRVEQFF. CDR3 nucleotide sequence: TGTGCCAGCAGCCCAGGACTAGCGGGAAGGGTTGAGCAGTTCTTC.

The V and J genes are TRBV4-1 and TRBJ2-7, with D perhaps TRBD2 (6 bases). From germline, CDR1 is MGHRA and CDR2 YSYEKL. The CDR3 runs to 15 residues. V was trimmed by 1 base and J by 2 bases, leaving 12 bases between them. DNA for the CDR3: TGCGCCAGCAGCCAAGGTCTAGCGACAACCTACGAGCAGTACGTC. Its protein is CASSQGLATTYEQYV.

This clonotype was counted between two and nine times. V gene TRBV27 combines with J gene TRBJ1-1, with unresolved D. Trimming took off 6 bases at V and 4 bases at J, with 15 bases between the two ends. The CDR3 sequence is 14 residues long. Germline-derived CDR1 and CDR2 are MNHEY and SMNVEV (reference sequence). CDR3 bases: TGTGCCAGCAGCACAACTCTAAAAGGCACTGAAGCTTTCTTT. This translates into CASSTTLKGTEAFF.

This rearrangement joins TRBV24-1 to TRBJ2-5; 7 bases align to TRBD2. J gave up 4 bases and V 3 bases, and 7 bases lay outside the gene matches. CDR1 is KGHDR and CDR2 is SFDVKD in the germline V gene. This CDR3 contains 15 residues. CDR3 sequence reads: CATSDGGTTGETQYF. The DNA of the CDR3 is TGTGCCACCAGTGATGGAGGGACTACTGGAGAGACCCAGTACTTC.

This clonotype was found a few times. The genes are TRBV12-3 or TRBV12-4 and TRBJ2-1; D is unclear. V was trimmed by 3 bases and J by 4 bases, leaving 7 bases between them. The CDR3 runs 13 residues. CDR3: CASSLFDYNEQFF. CDR3 DNA sequence: TGTGCCAGCAGTTTGTTCGATTACAATGAGCAGTTCTTC.

This clonotype occurred a few times. V and J are TRBV19 and TRBJ1-5; D is possibly TRBD1 (5 bases). This CDR3 has 15 amino acids. V lost 6 bases and J lost 5, with 17 bases in between. Germline CDR1 is LNHDA and CDR2 is SQIVND (reference sequence). The CDR3 loop is CASSNQGTGDQPQHF. The CDR3 DNA reads TGTGCCAGTAGCAATCAAGGGACGGGAGATCAGCCCCAGCATTTT.

The rearrangement links TRBV20-1 to TRBJ2-7; maybe TRBD2 (6 bases). The V end lost 7 bases, the J end lost 4 bases, and 20 bases lay between the germline ends. The CDR3 spans 14 residues. Germline assignment: CDR1 DFQATT and CDR2 SNEGSKA (reference sequence). CDR3 coding DNA: TGCAGTGTCACAGACGAGACTAGTCTTTACGAGCAGTACGTC. It codes for CSVTDETSLYEQYV.

The CDR3, as DNA: TGCAGTGCCAGACACCGGGGCGGGAGGGCCGGGTTGAATGAGCAGTTCTTC. Translation: CSARHRGGRAGLNEQFF. V is TRBV20-1 and J is TRBJ2-1, with TRBD2 matching 9 bases. This CDR3 has 17 residues. Germline assignment: CDR1 DFQATT and CDR2 SNEGSKA (reference sequence). The ends lost 6 bases at V and 7 bases at J; junction bases unmatched: 19.

The genes are TRBV7-2 and TRBJ1-2; possibly TRBD1 for D (5 bases). The germline V gene has CDR1 SGHTA and CDR2 FQGNSA. Trimming left V 3 bases short and J 8 bases short, with 16 bases between. This CDR3 comprises 14 residues. The CDR3 DNA reads as TGTGCCAGCAGCTTTCGGGGGACGGATCGCGGCTACACCTTC. Translation gives CASSFRGTDRGYTF.

This clonotype showed up just a few times. The gene calls are TRBV11-3 and TRBJ1-1, with D unclear. CDR3 size: 14 residues. The ends were cut back, 0 bases at V and 1 base at J, with 6 bases in the middle. Per the germline V gene, CDR1 is SGHNT and CDR2 is YENEEA. CDR3 DNA: TGTGCCAGCAGCTTAGAACGGGGGAACACTGAAGCTTTCTTT. This translates into CASSLERGNTEAFF.

This clonotype was seen more than once but under ten times. This chain joins TRBV28 and TRBJ1-1; D is unclear. This CDR3 region has 11 residues. The germline V gene has CDR1 MDHEN and CDR2 SYDVKM. V was trimmed by 7 bases and J by 7 bases, leaving 10 bases between them. The DNA of the CDR3 is TGTGCCAGCATAGACGGGGTTGAAGCTTTCTTT. It yields the protein CASIDGVEAFF.

The V gene is TRBV12-3 or TRBV12-4, the J gene TRBJ1-5; possibly TRBD1 for D (6 bases). V lost 6 bases and J 4 bases, leaving 13 bases between the germline ends. The length of the CDR3 is 14 residues. The CDR3 bases are TGTGCCAGCAGCGAGGACAGCGTAAATCAGCCCCAGCATTTT. Amino acid sequence: CASSEDSVNQPQHF.